The 10 T cell receptor beta chains below all came from one sample that was sequenced in a study of CD8+ T cells in alopecia areata. Noted treatment: oral pan-JAK inhibitor, 5-10 mg twice daily. TCR sequencing used cDNA made by reverse transcription of extracted RNA. Some clones are missing from TCRdb's copy, which holds only in-frame ones; the method was immunoSEQ multiplex PCR. The sample has some 180,000 clones; about 55% are singletons. Sequencing was performed on CD8+ T cells sorted from blood, taken at week 24, from a patient treated with tofacitinib. The receptor set was obtained from a human donor with alopecia areata.

This clone was detected a few times. The rearrangement links TRBV29-1 to TRBJ2-3; 7 bases are a match to TRBD2. This CDR3 has 14 amino acids. J was trimmed by 3 bases and V by 0 bases; bases with no gene match: 3. Germline V lookup: CDR1 SQVTM, CDR2 ANQGSEA. DNA for the CDR3: TGCAGCGTTGAAGAGGCGGGGGAGACAGATACGCAGTATTTT. This gives the protein CSVEEAGETDTQYF.

This rearrangement joins TRBV10-1 to TRBJ1-1; D possibly corresponds to TRBD1 (5 bases). CDR1 and CDR2 (germline): WNHNN, SYGVQD (reference sequence). The germline V and J ends were trimmed by 6 bases and 6 bases, with 20 bases remaining between them. The CDR3 is made up of 15 amino acids. Written as DNA, the CDR3 is TGCGCCAGCAGCGAACTGCCCAGGGAGGGGTCTGAAGCTTTCTTT. This sequence encodes CASSELPREGSEAFF.

V and J are TRBV5-1 and TRBJ2-3, with unresolved D. CDR1 and CDR2 from the germline V gene are SGHRS and YFSETQ. V was cut by 0 bases and J by 3 bases, with 11 bases left in between. The CDR3 spans 15 residues. The CDR3: CASSLVRAVTDTQYF. As DNA, the CDR3 is TGCGCCAGCAGCTTGGTCCGGGCGGTAACAGATACGCAGTATTTT.

This chain links TRBV9 with TRBJ1-1, with no clear D. The V end was cut by 0 bases, the J end by 8 bases, with 11 bases between. This CDR3 is 13 amino acids long. The V gene's germline CDR1 is SGDLS and CDR2 YYNGEE. The CDR3 sequence is CASSVGSGGEAFF. CDR3 in DNA: TGTGCCAGCAGCGTAGGGTCAGGAGGAGAAGCTTTCTTT. Full variable domain (rest looked up from reference TRBV9 and TRBJ1-1): DSGVTQTPKHLITATGQRVTLRCSPRSGDLSVYWYQQSLDQGLQFLIQYYNGEERAKGNILERFSAQQFPDLHSELNLSSLELGDSALYFCASSVGSGGEAFFGQGTRLTVV.

This clone was observed a handful of times. This chain joins TRBV29-1 and TRBJ2-1, with D tentatively TRBD1 or TRBD2 (6 bases each). Per germline, CDR1 SQVTM and CDR2 ANQGSEA. This CDR3 comprises 13 residues. Trimming removed 3 bases from V and 5 bases from J, with 11 bases in between. The CDR3 DNA reads TGCAGCGTTGACCGGGGGCAAAACAATGAGCAGTTCTTC. Protein product: CSVDRGQNNEQFF.

This clone was seen more than once but under ten times. This chain uses TRBV7-9 with TRBJ1-5; a possible D gene is TRBD1 (5 bases). Trimming removed 4 bases from V and 1 base from J, with 11 bases in between. This CDR3 is built from 15 residues. CDR1 is SEHNR and CDR2 is FQNEAQ in the germline V gene (reference sequence). The CDR3 region has the DNA TGTGCCAGCAGCTCAGGTCGGGGGAGCAATCAGCCCCAGCATTTT. It translates to CASSSGRGSNQPQHF.

This chain links TRBV13 with TRBJ1-4; D ambiguous. V shed 1 base and J shed 13 bases, with 13 bases lying between them. Germline lookup yields CDR1 PRHDT and CDR2 FYEKMQ (reference sequence). The length of the CDR3 is 13 residues. The CDR3 is CASSLESGMGLFF. The CDR3 DNA follows: TGTGCCAGCAGCTTAGAGTCTGGGATGGGACTGTTTTTT.

The rearrangement links TRBV4-1 to TRBJ2-3; D is undetermined. This CDR3 is 14 amino acids long. Germline assignment: CDR1 MGHRA and CDR2 YSYEKL. Trimming cost V 4 bases and J 1 base, with 9 bases left between them. The CDR3 region has the DNA TGCGCCAGCAGCCTCGGCCTGGGCACAGATACGCAGTATTTT. Amino acid sequence: CASSLGLGTDTQYF.

The chain has TRBV4-3 and TRBJ1-5; possible D gene TRBD1, 6 bases. Germline V lookup: CDR1 LGHNA, CDR2 YSLEER. This CDR3 is 15 amino acids long. The V gene lost 2 bases and the J gene lost 3 bases, with 11 bases spanning the gap. The CDR3 here is CASSQTQGFNQPQHF. CDR3 nucleotide sequence: TGCGCCAGCAGCCAAACTCAGGGGTTCAATCAGCCCCAGCATTTT.

The chain carries TRBV9 and TRBJ2-2; D is tentatively TRBD1 or TRBD2 (5 bases each). The germline V gene has CDR1 SGDLS and CDR2 YYNGEE. This CDR3 region has 15 residues. Deletions cut 0 bases from V and 7 bases from J, with 13 bases between. CDR3 sequence reads: CASSVGGSGNGELFF. CDR3 DNA sequence: TGTGCCAGCAGCGTAGGGGGGAGCGGTAACGGGGAGCTGTTTTTT. The entire variable domain, with the rest obtained from reference TRBV9 and TRBJ2-2, is as follows: DSGVTQTPKHLITATGQRVTLRCSPRSGDLSVYWYQQSLDQGLQFLIQYYNGEERAKGNILERFSAQQFPDLHSELNLSSLELGDSALYFCASSVGGSGNGELFFGEGSRLTVL.